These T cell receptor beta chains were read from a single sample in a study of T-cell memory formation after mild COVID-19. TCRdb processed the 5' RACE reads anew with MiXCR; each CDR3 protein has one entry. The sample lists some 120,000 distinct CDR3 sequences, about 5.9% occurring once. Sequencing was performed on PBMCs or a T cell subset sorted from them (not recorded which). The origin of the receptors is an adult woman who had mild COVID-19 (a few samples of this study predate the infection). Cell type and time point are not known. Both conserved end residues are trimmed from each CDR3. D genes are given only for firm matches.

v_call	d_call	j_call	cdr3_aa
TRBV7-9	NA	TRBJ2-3	ASSLAWGTDTQY
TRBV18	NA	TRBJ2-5	ASSRMDGGQETQY
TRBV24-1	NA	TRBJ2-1	ATSANRNEQF
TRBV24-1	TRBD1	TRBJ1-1	ATSEWDSPTGAF
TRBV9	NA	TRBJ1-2	ASSVVSGNSGYT
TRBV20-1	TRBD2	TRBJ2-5	SASRAGGYQETQY
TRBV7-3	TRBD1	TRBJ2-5	ASSLSGTGVVETQY
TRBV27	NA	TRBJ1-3	ASSPSRVSGNTIY
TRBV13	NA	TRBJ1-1	ASTRIAGGGTEAF
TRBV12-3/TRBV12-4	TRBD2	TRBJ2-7	ASSFRAGGIYEQY
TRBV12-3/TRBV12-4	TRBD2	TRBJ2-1	ASKLAGGPHNEQF
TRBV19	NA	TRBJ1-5	ASAYRVRQPQH
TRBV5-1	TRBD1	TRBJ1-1	ASRPGQEYTEAF
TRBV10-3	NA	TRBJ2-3	AISDLLVSDTQY
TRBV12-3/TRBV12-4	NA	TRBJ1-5	ASNFHPHQPQH
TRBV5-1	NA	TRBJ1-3	ASRDSLSSGNTIY
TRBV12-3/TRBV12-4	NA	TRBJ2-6	ASRVVGANVLT
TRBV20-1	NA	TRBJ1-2	SARQDSDYGYT
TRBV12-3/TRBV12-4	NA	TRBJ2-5	ASSLGRGQETQY
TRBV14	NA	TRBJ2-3	ASSQVLGISTDTQY
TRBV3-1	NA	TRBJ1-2	ASSLQLASGYT
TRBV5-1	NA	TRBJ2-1	ASSLAGALGNEQF
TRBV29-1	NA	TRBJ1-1	SATSRGFTEAF
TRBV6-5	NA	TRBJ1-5	ASRRIGTVSPQH
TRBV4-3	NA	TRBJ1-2	ASSQSRGRGYT